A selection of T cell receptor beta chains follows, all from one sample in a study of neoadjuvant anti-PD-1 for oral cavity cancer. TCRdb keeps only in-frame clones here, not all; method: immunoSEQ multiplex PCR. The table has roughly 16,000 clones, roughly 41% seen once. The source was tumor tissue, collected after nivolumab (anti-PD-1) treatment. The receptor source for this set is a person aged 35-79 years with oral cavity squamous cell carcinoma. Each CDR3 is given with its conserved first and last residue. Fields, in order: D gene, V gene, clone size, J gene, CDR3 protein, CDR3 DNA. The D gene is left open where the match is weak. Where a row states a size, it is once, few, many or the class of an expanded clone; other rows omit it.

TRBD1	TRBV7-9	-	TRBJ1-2	CASIPPGQGASGYTF	TGTGCCAGCATCCCTCCGGGACAGGGGGCGTCTGGCTACACCTTC
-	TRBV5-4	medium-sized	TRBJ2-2	CASSSPLRGNTGELFF	TGTGCCAGCAGCTCGCCTCTCCGGGGCAACACCGGGGAGCTGTTTTTT
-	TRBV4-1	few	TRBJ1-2	CASSQDLLRYGYTF	TGCGCCAGCAGCCAAGATCTTCTTAGATATGGCTACACCTTC
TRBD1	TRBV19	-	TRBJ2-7	CASSRQGYAYEQYF	TGTGCCAGTAGCCGACAGGGGTACGCCTACGAGCAGTACTTC
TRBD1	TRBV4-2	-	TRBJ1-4	CASSQPGDRVNEKLFF	TGTGCCAGCAGCCAACCTGGGGACAGAGTTAATGAAAAACTGTTTTTT
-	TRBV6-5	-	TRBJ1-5	CASSNWDSNQPQHF	TGTGCCAGCAGTAACTGGGACAGCAATCAGCCCCAGCATTTT
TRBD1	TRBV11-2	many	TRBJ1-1	CASSASTGPTEAFF	TGTGCCAGCAGCGCCTCGACAGGGCCCACTGAAGCTTTCTTT
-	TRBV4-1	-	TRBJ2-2	CASSQESTNTGELFF	TGCGCCAGCAGCCAAGAATCCACAAACACCGGGGAGCTGTTTTTT
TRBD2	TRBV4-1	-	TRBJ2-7	CASSQDALALGYEQYF	TGCGCCAGCAGCCAAGATGCACTAGCGCTGGGGTACGAGCAGTACTTC
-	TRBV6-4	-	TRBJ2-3	CASSDSGVSDPDTQYF	TGTGCCAGCAGTGACTCAGGGGTATCAGATCCAGATACGCAGTATTTT
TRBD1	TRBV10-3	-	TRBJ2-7	CAISESIQGDHEQYF	TGTGCCATCAGTGAGTCGATACAGGGGGACCACGAGCAGTACTTC
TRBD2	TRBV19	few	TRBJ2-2	CASSTTSGGSGELFF	TGTGCCAGTAGCACAACGTCGGGGGGATCCGGGGAGCTGTTTTTT
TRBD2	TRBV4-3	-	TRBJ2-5	CASSQNPAGTTQETQYF	TGCGCCAGCAGCCAAAACCCTGCCGGGACTACCCAAGAGACCCAGTACTTC
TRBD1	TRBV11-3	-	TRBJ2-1	CASSPTGQAYNEQFF	TGTGCCAGCAGCCCAACCGGACAGGCCTACAATGAGCAGTTCTTC
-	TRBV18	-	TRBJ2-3	CASSPGRNTDTQYF	TGTGCCAGCTCACCTGGACGGAACACAGATACGCAGTATTTT
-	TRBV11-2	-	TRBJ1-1	CASSLGSRGTEAFF	TGTGCCAGCAGCTTAGGGTCGCGGGGGACTGAAGCTTTCTTT
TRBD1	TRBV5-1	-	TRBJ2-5	CASSLGTGGAGGETQYF	TGCGCCAGCAGCTTGGGGACAGGGGGCGCGGGCGGAGAGACCCAGTACTTC
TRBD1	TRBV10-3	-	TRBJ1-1	CAIRPDGQVAYAFF	TGTGCCATCAGGCCCGACGGACAGGTAGCCTACGCTTTCTTT